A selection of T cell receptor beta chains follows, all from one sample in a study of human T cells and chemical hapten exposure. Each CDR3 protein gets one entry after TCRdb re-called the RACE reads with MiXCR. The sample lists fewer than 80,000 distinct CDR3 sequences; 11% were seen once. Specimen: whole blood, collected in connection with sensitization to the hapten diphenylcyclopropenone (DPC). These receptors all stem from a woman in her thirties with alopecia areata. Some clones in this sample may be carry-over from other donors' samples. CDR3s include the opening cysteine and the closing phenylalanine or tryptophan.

CDR3aa: CASSENSPLHF; v_gene: TRBV28
CDR3aa: CASSLDLGSKGYTF; v_gene: TRBV7-2
CDR3aa: CSARTSTDTQYF; v_gene: TRBV20-1
CDR3aa: CASSMGGYEQFF; v_gene: TRBV19
CDR3aa: CASSDRRFNSPLHF; v_gene: TRBV6-1
CDR3aa: CASSYRPIRVSSYEQYF; v_gene: TRBV6-6
CDR3aa: CASTSARETQYF; v_gene: TRBV11-2
CDR3aa: CASSLRDEGTEAFF; v_gene: TRBV5-1
CDR3aa: CASSVGPGEWRIKETQYF; v_gene: TRBV9
CDR3aa: CATTGGTPRVNSPLHF; v_gene: TRBV28
CDR3aa: CASSYPRRPGTEAFF; v_gene: TRBV6-2/TRBV6-3